These T cell receptor beta chains were read from a single sample in a study of T cell responses to AZD1222 COVID-19 vaccine. The table came from immunoSEQ multiplex PCR; TCRdb's copy has only in-frame clones and leaves some out. The sample holds more than 150,000 clones, about nine tenths seen once. The sequenced sample was peripheral blood, obtained 28 days after the second AZD1222 dose. These TCRs come from an adult who received the AZD1222 COVID-19 vaccine. Both conserved end residues are part of each CDR3. D genes are given only for firm matches. The listing skips clone size in some rows; elsewhere it reads once, few, many or a size class.

V gene,clone size,D gene,J gene,CDR3 DNA,CDR3 protein
TRBV6-5,.,.,TRBJ1-2,TGTGCCAGCCGGTCCCCCGGGGTTAACTATGGCTACACCTTC,CASRSPGVNYGYTF
TRBV7-9,.,TRBD1,TRBJ2-7,TGTGCCAGCAGCCCCAGACAGGGGCCACGATACGAGCAGTACTTC,CASSPRQGPRYEQYF
TRBV7-2,.,.,TRBJ1-6,TGTGCCAGCAGCTTAGCACAGATCCATAATTCACCCCTCCACTTT,CASSLAQIHNSPLHF
TRBV11-2,.,TRBD1,TRBJ2-5,TGTGCCAGCAGCTTACTTGACAGGGGGGAGACCCAGTACTTC,CASSLLDRGETQYF
TRBV7-2,once,TRBD2,TRBJ2-3,TGTGCCAGCAGCTTAGGACTAGCGGGGTCCAGGGATACGCAGTATTTT,CASSLGLAGSRDTQYF
TRBV5-1,once,.,TRBJ2-3,TGCGCCAGCAGCTTGGCTGGCAGGGTGCATGATACGCAGTATTTT,CASSLAGRVHDTQYF
TRBV11-2,.,.,TRBJ1-3,TGTGCCAGCAGCTTAGGACAGGCCTTCTCTGGAAACACCATATATTTT,CASSLGQAFSGNTIYF
TRBV6-2/TRBV6-3,.,TRBD2,TRBJ2-2,TGTGCCAGCAGTCCCCTTCCTAGCGGGGGAGCGACCGGGGAGCTGTTTTTT,CASSPLPSGGATGELFF
TRBV18,.,.,TRBJ2-2,TGTGCCAGCTCACCGGTCGGCCGAGCGAACACCGGGGAGCTGTTTTTT,CASSPVGRANTGELFF
TRBV29-1,.,TRBD1,TRBJ1-2,TGCAGCGGATGGACAGGGGTAATGCATGGCTACACCTTC,CSGWTGVMHGYTF
TRBV7-2,.,TRBD2,TRBJ2-1,TGTGCCAGCAGGACTAGCGGGGGGCTGAATGAGCAGTTCTTC,CASRTSGGLNEQFF
TRBV18,.,.,TRBJ2-7,TGTGCCAGCTCACCTCGACAGCTCTCCTACGAGCAGTACTTC,CASSPRQLSYEQYF
TRBV7-3,.,.,TRBJ2-1,TGTGCCAGCAGCTTACTCGGCTCCTACAATGAGCAGTTCTTC,CASSLLGSYNEQFF
TRBV5-1,.,.,TRBJ2-2,TGCGCCAGCAGCTTGGGGGCCCCCGGGACACCCACCGGGGAGCTGTTTTTT,CASSLGAPGTPTGELFF
TRBV5-1,once,TRBD2,TRBJ2-1,TGCGCCAGCAGCTTAGGGACTAGCGGGAGGGGGGATGAGCAGTTCTTC,CASSLGTSGRGDEQFF
TRBV2,few,TRBD1,TRBJ2-7,TGTGCCAGCAGGGTAGACAGGGGGCAGTACGAGCAGTACTTC,CASRVDRGQYEQYF
TRBV5-5,.,.,TRBJ2-7,TGTGCCAGCAGCGCACTTTCCTACGAGCAGTACTTC,CASSALSYEQYF
TRBV5-1,.,.,TRBJ2-1,TGCGCCAGCAGCCCCCTGGGGGGTGGCTCCCTTGGGCAGTTCTTC,CASSPLGGGSLGQFF
TRBV9,.,TRBD1,TRBJ2-1,TGTGCCAGCAGCGCCGGGACAGGGAACGGTGAGCAGTTCTTC,CASSAGTGNGEQFF
TRBV12-3/TRBV12-4,.,.,TRBJ1-4,TGTGCCAGCAACCCCGGAGTGGATGAAAAACTGTTTTTT,CASNPGVDEKLFF
TRBV10-3,.,TRBD1,TRBJ1-1,TGTGCCATCAGACGGACAGGGGAAATGAACACTGAAGCTTTCTTT,CAIRRTGEMNTEAFF
TRBV7-2,.,TRBD1,TRBJ1-5,TGTGCCAGCAGCCCGACAGGGGTGGGGCAGCCCCAGCATTTT,CASSPTGVGQPQHF
TRBV11-2,.,TRBD2,TRBJ2-7,TGTGCCAGTCGGGGGGGGCAGGGTCCATACGAGCAGTACTTC,CASRGGQGPYEQYF
TRBV30,.,TRBD2,TRBJ2-1,TGTGCCTGGCACCCCGGGACTAGCCATGAGCAGTTCTTC,CAWHPGTSHEQFF
TRBV19,once,.,TRBJ2-7,TGTGCCAGTAGTACAAATTACGAGCAGTACTTC,CASSTNYEQYF
TRBV7-3,.,.,TRBJ2-5,TGTGCCAGCAGCCCCGGGGCACTACAAGGGACCCAGTACTTC,CASSPGALQGTQYF
TRBV15,.,.,TRBJ1-1,TGTGCCACCAGCAGAGAAATCCTGCGGGTGAACACTGAAGCTTTCTTT,CATSREILRVNTEAFF
TRBV5-4,.,.,TRBJ2-5,TGTGCCAGCAGCTTGGGGTCAGTTCAAGAGACCCAGTACTTC,CASSLGSVQETQYF
TRBV24-1,.,.,TRBJ1-1,TGTGCCACCAGGCAGAGTTCGAACACTGAAGCTTTCTTT,CATRQSSNTEAFF
TRBV5-1,once,.,TRBJ2-7,TGCGCCAGCAGCTTCGATGACTGGACTTCCAACGAGCAGTACTTC,CASSFDDWTSNEQYF
TRBV12-3/TRBV12-4,.,.,TRBJ2-1,TGTGCCAGCAGTTTTACAAATGAGCAGTTCTTC,CASSFTNEQFF
TRBV6-6,.,TRBD1,TRBJ1-5,TGTGCCCTAGGGAGGGGGCAGGGGCAGCCCCAGCATTTT,CALGRGQGQPQHF
TRBV6-5,.,.,TRBJ2-1,TGTGCCAGCAGTTACATCGATGAGCAGTTCTTC,CASSYIDEQFF
TRBV6-4,.,.,TRBJ1-5,TGTGCCAGCAGTACGGACTATAGCAATCAGCCCCAGCATTTT,CASSTDYSNQPQHF
TRBV27,.,.,TRBJ1-1,TGTGCCAGCAGTTTGAGCAGGGGAACTGAAGCTTTCTTT,CASSLSRGTEAFF
TRBV18,.,TRBD1,TRBJ1-3,TGTGCCAGCTCATTTATGGACAGGCGCTCTGGAAACACCATATATTTT,CASSFMDRRSGNTIYF
TRBV6-5,.,TRBD1,TRBJ2-1,TGTGCCAGCAGGCAACAGGGGCTATACAATGAGCAGTTCTTC,CASRQQGLYNEQFF
TRBV6-2/TRBV6-3,once,TRBD2,TRBJ2-7,TGTGCCAGCAGTTTTTGGGCTAGCGGTTACGAGCAGTACTTC,CASSFWASGYEQYF
TRBV6-5,.,TRBD1,TRBJ2-2,TGTGCCAGCAGTAGGCGGCAGGGGGACACCGGGGAGCTGTTTTTT,CASSRRQGDTGELFF
TRBV7-6,.,.,TRBJ1-4,TGTGCCAGCAGCTTAAGTCCGGACAGAGGGGAAAAACTGTTTTTT,CASSLSPDRGEKLFF
TRBV3-1/TRBV3-2,.,.,TRBJ1-5,TGTGCCAGCAGCCAAAGCGGAGGGCTTAGCAATCAGCCCCAGCATTTT,CASSQSGGLSNQPQHF
TRBV11-2,.,.,TRBJ2-7,TGTGCCAGCAGCCCAGGGGGGGCCACCTACGAGCAGTACTTC,CASSPGGATYEQYF
TRBV11-1,.,.,TRBJ2-1,TGTGCCAGCAGCCACGGTCTCTACAGTGGGAACAATGAGCAGTTCTTC,CASSHGLYSGNNEQFF
TRBV3-1/TRBV3-2,.,TRBD1,TRBJ1-6,TGTGCCAGCAGCCAATTATCGGGACCCAGGGGGTATGGTAATTCACCCCTCCACTTT,CASSQLSGPRGYGNSPLHF
TRBV2,.,TRBD2,TRBJ2-7,TGTGCCAGCAGCCGGTCAAGGACTAGCGGCCCTTACGAGCAGTACTTC,CASSRSRTSGPYEQYF
TRBV9,.,.,TRBJ2-7,TGTGCCAGCAGCCAGTTCGACTACGAGCAGTACTTC,CASSQFDYEQYF
TRBV4-1,.,TRBD1,TRBJ1-5,TGCGCCAGCAGCCAAGAAGGACAGGGGGGCAATCAGCCCCAGCATTTT,CASSQEGQGGNQPQHF
TRBV11-3,.,.,TRBJ1-2,TGTGCCATGCAACCCTACGGGGCGGATAACTATGGCTACACCTTC,CAMQPYGADNYGYTF
TRBV5-3,.,TRBD1,TRBJ2-7,TGTGCCAGAAGGTCAGGGCTATGGACAGGGGACCACGAGCAGTACTTC,CARRSGLWTGDHEQYF
TRBV27,.,.,TRBJ1-2,TGTGCCAGCAGTTTCGGGCCCAGGGTTAATGGCTACACCTTC,CASSFGPRVNGYTF
TRBV20-1,.,.,TRBJ2-7,TGCAGGGGGTGGAAGTACGAGCAGTACTTC,CRGWKYEQYF
TRBV7-2,.,TRBD2,TRBJ2-2,TGTGCCAGCAGACCCCCGGGACTAGCGCGCACCGGGGAGCTGTTTTTT,CASRPPGLARTGELFF
TRBV5-1,.,.,TRBJ2-7,TGCGCCAGCAGCCCCTCCGGGAGCGGAGATATCTCCGAGCAGTACTTC,CASSPSGSGDISEQYF
TRBV3-1/TRBV3-2,.,TRBD2,TRBJ2-3,TGTGCCAGCAGCCAGGCTGATACTAGCGGCCCTAGCACAGATACGCAGTATTTT,CASSQADTSGPSTDTQYF
TRBV3-1/TRBV3-2,.,.,TRBJ1-2,TGTGCCAGCAGCCAAGAGGGGGAAGGAATCTATGGCTACACCTTC,CASSQEGEGIYGYTF
TRBV28,once,TRBD1,TRBJ2-2,TGTGCCAGTAGAGGACAGGGGGATAACGGGGAGCTGTTTTTT,CASRGQGDNGELFF
TRBV6-5,.,.,TRBJ2-7,TGTGCCAGCAGTTACTCGGGGCAAGACTCCTACGAGCAGTACTTC,CASSYSGQDSYEQYF
TRBV6-5,.,.,TRBJ2-3,TGTGCCAGCAGTTACAGAGTCAGCCGCACAGATACGCAGTATTTT,CASSYRVSRTDTQYF